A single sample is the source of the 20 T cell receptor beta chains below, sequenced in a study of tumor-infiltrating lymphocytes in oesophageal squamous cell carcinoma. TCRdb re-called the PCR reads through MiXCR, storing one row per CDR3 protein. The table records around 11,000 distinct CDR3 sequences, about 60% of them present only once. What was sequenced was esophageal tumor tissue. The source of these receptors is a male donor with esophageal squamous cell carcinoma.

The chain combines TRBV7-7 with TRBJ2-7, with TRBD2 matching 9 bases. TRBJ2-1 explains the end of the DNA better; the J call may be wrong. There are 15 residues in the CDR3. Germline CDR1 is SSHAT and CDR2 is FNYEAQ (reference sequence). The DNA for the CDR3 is TGTGCCAGCAGCTTAGGGCTAGCGGGAAACAATGAGCAGTTCTTC. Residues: CASSLGLAGNNEQFF.

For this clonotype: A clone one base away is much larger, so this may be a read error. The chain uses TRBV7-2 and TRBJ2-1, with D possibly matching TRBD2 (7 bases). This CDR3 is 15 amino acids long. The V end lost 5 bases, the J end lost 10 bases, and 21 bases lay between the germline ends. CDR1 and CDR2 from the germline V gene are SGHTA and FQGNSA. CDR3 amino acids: CASSPFEGGPYEQFF. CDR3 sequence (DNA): TGTGCCAGCAGCCCCTTCGAGGGGGGGCCGTACGAGCAGTTCTTC.

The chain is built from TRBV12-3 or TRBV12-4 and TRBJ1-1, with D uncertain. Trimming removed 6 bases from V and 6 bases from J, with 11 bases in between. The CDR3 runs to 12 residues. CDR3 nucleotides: TGTGCCAGCAGCCCCAAGGTGTCTGAAGCTTTCTTT. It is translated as CASSPKVSEAFF.

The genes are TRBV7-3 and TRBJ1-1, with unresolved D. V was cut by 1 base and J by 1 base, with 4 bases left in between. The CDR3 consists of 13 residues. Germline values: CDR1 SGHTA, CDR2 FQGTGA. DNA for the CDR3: TGTGCCAGCAGCTTAAGGGGGAACACTGAAGCTTTCTTT. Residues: CASSLRGNTEAFF.

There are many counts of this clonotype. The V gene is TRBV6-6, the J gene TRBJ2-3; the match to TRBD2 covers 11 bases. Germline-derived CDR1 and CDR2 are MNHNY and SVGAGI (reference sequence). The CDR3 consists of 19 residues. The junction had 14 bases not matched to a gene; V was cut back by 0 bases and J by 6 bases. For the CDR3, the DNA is TGTGCCAGCAGTTACTCCTCGCCGCGAATAGCGGGAGGGCCCGATACGCAGTATTTT. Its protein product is CASSYSSPRIAGGPDTQYF.

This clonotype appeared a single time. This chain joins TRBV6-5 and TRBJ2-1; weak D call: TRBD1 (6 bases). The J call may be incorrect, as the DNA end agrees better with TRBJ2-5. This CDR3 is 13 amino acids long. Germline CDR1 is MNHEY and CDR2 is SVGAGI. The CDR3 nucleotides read TGTGCCAGCAGTTTGGCAGGGGTAGAGACCCAGTACTTC. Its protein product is CASSLAGVETQYF.

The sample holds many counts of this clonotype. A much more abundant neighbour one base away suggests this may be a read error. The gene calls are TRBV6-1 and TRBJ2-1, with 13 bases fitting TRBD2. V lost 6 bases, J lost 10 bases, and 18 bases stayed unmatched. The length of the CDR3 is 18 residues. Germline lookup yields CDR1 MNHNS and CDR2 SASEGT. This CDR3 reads CASRRTSGRAYRSYEQFF. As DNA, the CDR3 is TGTGCCAGCAGACGTACTAGCGGGAGGGCCTATCGGTCCTACGAGCAGTTCTTC.

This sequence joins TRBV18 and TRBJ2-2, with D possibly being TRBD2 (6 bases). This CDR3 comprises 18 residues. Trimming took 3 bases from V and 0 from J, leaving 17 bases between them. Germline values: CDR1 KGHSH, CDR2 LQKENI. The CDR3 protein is CASSPGGGSGSNTGELFF. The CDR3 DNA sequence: TGTGCCAGCTCACCTGGGGGAGGATCCGGTTCGAACACCGGGGAGCTGTTTTTT.

CDR3 amino acids: CASSLRDRGHNEQFF. The CDR3 DNA follows: TGTGCCAGCAGCTTAAGGGACAGGGGCCACAATGAGCAGTTCTTC. V gene TRBV7-4 combines with J gene TRBJ2-4, with TRBD1 matching over 10 bases. The tail of the sequence fits TRBJ2-1 better, so the J call may be wrong. The CDR3 covers 15 residues. Per germline, CDR1 SGHVT and CDR2 SQSDAQ.

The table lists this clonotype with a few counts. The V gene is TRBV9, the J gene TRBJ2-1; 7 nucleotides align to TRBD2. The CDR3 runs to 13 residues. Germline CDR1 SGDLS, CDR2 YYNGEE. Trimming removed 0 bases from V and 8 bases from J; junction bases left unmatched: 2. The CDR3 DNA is TGTGCCAGCAGCGTAGGACTAGCCTATGAGCAGTTCTTC. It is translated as CASSVGLAYEQFF.

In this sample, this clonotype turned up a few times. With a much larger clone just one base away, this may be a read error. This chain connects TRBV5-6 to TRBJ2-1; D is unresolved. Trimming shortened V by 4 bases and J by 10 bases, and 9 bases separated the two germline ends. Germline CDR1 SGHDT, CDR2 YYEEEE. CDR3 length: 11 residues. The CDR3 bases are TGTGCCAGCAGCGTTACCTACGAGCAGTTCTTC. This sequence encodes CASSVTYEQFF.

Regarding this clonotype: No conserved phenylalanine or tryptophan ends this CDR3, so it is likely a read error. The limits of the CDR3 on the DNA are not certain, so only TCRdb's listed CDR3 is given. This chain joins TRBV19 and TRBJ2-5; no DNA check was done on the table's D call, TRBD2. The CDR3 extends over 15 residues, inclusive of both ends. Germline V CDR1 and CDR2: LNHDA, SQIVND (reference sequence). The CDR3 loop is CASSLTPGSPLHFGN.

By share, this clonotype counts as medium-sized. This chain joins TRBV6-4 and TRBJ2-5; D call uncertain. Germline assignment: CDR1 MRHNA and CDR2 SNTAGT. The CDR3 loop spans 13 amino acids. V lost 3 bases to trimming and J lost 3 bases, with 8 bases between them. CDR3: CASSEWAEETQYF. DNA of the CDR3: TGTGCCAGCAGTGAGTGGGCAGAAGAGACCCAGTACTTC.

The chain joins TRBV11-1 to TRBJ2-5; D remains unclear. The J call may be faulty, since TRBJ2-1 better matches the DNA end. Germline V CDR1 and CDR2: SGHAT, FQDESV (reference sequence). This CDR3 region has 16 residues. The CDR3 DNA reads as TGTGCCAGCAGCTTCCGGGCCATTGGCTCCTACAATGAGCAGTTCTTC. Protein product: CASSFRAIGSYNEQFF.

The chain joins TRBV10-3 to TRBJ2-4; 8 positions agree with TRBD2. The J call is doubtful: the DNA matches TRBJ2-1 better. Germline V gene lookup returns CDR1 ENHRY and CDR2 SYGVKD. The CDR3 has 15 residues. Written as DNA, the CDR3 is TGTGCCATCAGTAAGACCGGGACTAGTGTGGATGAGCAGTTCTTC. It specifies CAISKTGTSVDEQFF.

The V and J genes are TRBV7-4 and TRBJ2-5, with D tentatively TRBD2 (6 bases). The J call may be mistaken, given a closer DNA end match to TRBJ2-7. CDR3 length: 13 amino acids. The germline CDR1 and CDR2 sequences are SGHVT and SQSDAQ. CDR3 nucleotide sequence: TGTGCCAGCAGCTTTCTAGCGTCCTACGAGCAGTACTTC. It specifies CASSFLASYEQYF.

The CDR3 protein is CASSSGNNEQFF. The CDR3, as DNA: TGTGCCAGCAGCTCCGGGAACAATGAGCAGTTCTTC. The chain recombines TRBV7-6 with TRBJ2-5; D is possibly TRBD2 (5 bases). The better agreement between TRBJ2-1 and the DNA end casts doubt on the J call. This CDR3 has 12 amino acids. From germline, CDR1 is SGHVS and CDR2 FNYEAQ.

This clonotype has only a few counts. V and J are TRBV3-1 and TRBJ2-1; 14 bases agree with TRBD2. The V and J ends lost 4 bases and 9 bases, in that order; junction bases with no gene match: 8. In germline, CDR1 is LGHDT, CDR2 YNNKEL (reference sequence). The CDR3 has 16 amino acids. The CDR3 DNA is TGTGCCAGCAGCCTAAGACTAGCGGGAGGGCCAATTGAGCAGTTCTTC. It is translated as CASSLRLAGGPIEQFF.

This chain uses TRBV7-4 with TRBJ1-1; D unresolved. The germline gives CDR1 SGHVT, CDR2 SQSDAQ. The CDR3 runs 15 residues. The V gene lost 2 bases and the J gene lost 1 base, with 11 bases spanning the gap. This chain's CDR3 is CASSLTFTANTEAFF. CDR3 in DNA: TGTGCCAGCAGCTTAACCTTCACAGCGAACACTGAAGCTTTCTTT.

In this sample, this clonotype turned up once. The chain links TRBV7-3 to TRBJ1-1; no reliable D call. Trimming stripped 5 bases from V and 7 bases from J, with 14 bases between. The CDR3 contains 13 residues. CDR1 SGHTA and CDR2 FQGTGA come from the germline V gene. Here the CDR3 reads CASSQDLSGEAFF. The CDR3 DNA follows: TGTGCCAGCAGCCAAGACCTCTCTGGTGAAGCTTTCTTT.